The 20 T cell receptor beta chains reported below all come from one sample, sequenced in a study of blood T cell repertoires in COVID-19. The assay was immunoSEQ multiplex PCR, and TCRdb's table has in-frame clones only and misses some. Of 500,000 to 600,000 clones in the sample, around 90% were seen once. The specimen was peripheral blood. Receptors originate from a woman aged 50 to 60 with COVID-19, enrolled during active disease.

V usage is TRBV5-1 and J usage is TRBJ2-5; possibly TRBD2 for D (6 bases). There are 15 residues in the CDR3. Germline V lookup: CDR1 SGHRS, CDR2 YFSETQ. V lost 0 bases, J lost 5 bases, and 14 bases lay in between. CDR3 in DNA: TGCGCCAGCAGCTTGGTGAGCGGGCGCCCGGAGACCCAGTACTTC. The encoded protein is CASSLVSGRPETQYF.

The chain recombines TRBV18 with TRBJ2-7; possibly TRBD2 for D (7 bases). The CDR3 has 16 amino acids. V lost 3 bases to trimming and J lost 0 bases, with 15 bases between them. Germline CDR1 and CDR2: KGHSH and LQKENI. Here the CDR3 reads CASSPSGGYLSYEQYF. CDR3 DNA: TGTGCCAGCTCACCGTCGGGGGGCTACCTCTCCTACGAGCAGTACTTC.

The chain joins TRBV7-8 to TRBJ2-1; 8 bases line up with TRBD2. The CDR3 runs to 15 residues. Germline-derived CDR1 and CDR2 are SGHVS and FQNEAQ. V dropped 0 bases and J dropped 7; count of bases not matched to a gene: 5. In DNA, the CDR3 is TGTGCCAGCAGCTTAGCGCGGGCGGGGGGAAATGAGCAGTTCTTC. Its translation: CASSLARAGGNEQFF.

The chain is built from TRBV29-1 and TRBJ1-1, with 11 bases fitting TRBD1. The germline CDR1 and CDR2 sequences are SQVTM and ANQGSEA. There are 15 residues in the CDR3. V was clipped by 6 bases and J by 1 base; unmatched bases: 7. CDR3 loop: CSVGDRGRRNTEAFF. The DNA of the CDR3 is TGCAGCGTCGGGGACAGGGGGAGAAGGAACACTGAAGCTTTCTTT. Filled out from reference TRBV29-1 and TRBJ1-1, the complete variable domain reads SAVISQKPSRDICQRGTSLTIQCQVDSQVTMMFWYRQQPGQSLTLIATANQGSEATYESGFVIDKFPISRPNLTFSTLTVSNMSPEDSSIYLCSVGDRGRRNTEAFFGQGTRLTVV.

The chain combines TRBV2 with TRBJ1-2; D is perhaps TRBD1 (5 bases). The CDR3 spans 15 residues. V was pared by 4 bases and J by 3 bases, with 15 bases between. Germline values: CDR1 SNHLY, CDR2 FYNNEI. CDR3 residues: CASSGSRAQDYGYTF. For the CDR3, the DNA is TGTGCCAGCAGTGGAAGCAGGGCCCAAGACTATGGCTACACCTTC.

The chain employs TRBV6-5 and TRBJ1-1, with D perhaps TRBD1 (5 bases). Germline-derived CDR1 and CDR2 are MNHEY and SVGAGI. This CDR3 is built from 14 residues. Trimming removed 5 bases from V and 6 bases from J, with 16 bases in between. The CDR3 region is CASSTPRQLSEAFF. CDR3 DNA sequence: TGTGCCAGCAGTACGCCTAGACAGTTATCTGAAGCTTTCTTT.

The chain links TRBV30 to TRBJ1-1, with 7 bases that match TRBD1. The V gene's germline CDR1 is GTSNPN and CDR2 SVGIG (reference sequence). The CDR3 is made up of 11 amino acids. V shed 4 bases, J shed 7 bases, and the junction held 3 bases outside the gene matches. CDR3 in DNA: TGTGCCTGGAACAGGGGAAGTGAAGCTTTCTTT. Its protein is CAWNRGSEAFF.

This clone was seen just once. The chain couples TRBV6-5 to TRBJ2-5; 8 nucleotides match TRBD1. Per germline, CDR1 MNHEY and CDR2 SVGAGI. The V and J ends lost 6 bases and 4 bases, in that order; junction bases with no gene match: 7. CDR3 length: 14 residues. This chain's CDR3 is CASSFSTGGETQYF. The CDR3 bases are TGTGCCAGCAGCTTTAGCACAGGGGGAGAGACCCAGTACTTC.

The CDR3 sequence: CASSLRTGLNTGELFF. The CDR3, as DNA: TGTGCCAGCTCACTCCGGACAGGCCTAAACACCGGGGAGCTGTTTTTT. The rearrangement uses TRBV18 and TRBJ2-2, with TRBD1 matching over 7 bases. The CDR3 sequence is 16 residues long. V was pared by 4 bases and J by 2 bases, with 7 bases of the junction left unmatched. Germline V lookup: CDR1 KGHSH, CDR2 LQKENI.

The V gene is TRBV27, the J gene TRBJ1-1; no reliable D call. Germline CDR1 is MNHEY and CDR2 is SMNVEV (reference sequence). This CDR3 is 13 amino acids long. V was trimmed by 3 bases and J by 3 bases, leaving 8 bases between them. The CDR3 DNA is TGTGCCAGCAGTTTGGCGGGCGACACTGAAGCTTTCTTT. Its translation is CASSLAGDTEAFF.

Only one count was recorded for this clone. The chain is built from TRBV10-2 and TRBJ1-1; D is possibly TRBD1 (5 bases). The V gene's germline CDR1 is WSHSY and CDR2 SAAADI. The CDR3 has 13 residues. V shed 8 bases and J shed 7 bases, with 17 bases lying between them. This CDR3 reads CASALGGTGEAFF. The CDR3 DNA reads as TGCGCCAGCGCCCTGGGGGGGACCGGTGAAGCTTTCTTT.

This clone was seen only once. The chain carries TRBV5-1 and TRBJ1-1, with no clear D. V lost 3 bases, J lost 4 bases, and 22 bases lay in between. CDR3 length: 17 residues. Germline values: CDR1 SGHRS, CDR2 YFSETQ. The DNA of the CDR3 is TGCGCCAGCAGCTCCCAATTGGTTGGTAGCTCGGGCACTGAAGCTTTCTTT. It encodes CASSSQLVGSSGTEAFF.

This rearrangement joins TRBV19 to TRBJ1-1; 9 bases align to TRBD1. Per the germline V gene, CDR1 is LNHDA and CDR2 is SQIVND (reference sequence). Trimming took 4 bases from V and 6 from J; bases not matched to a gene: 6. The CDR3 totals 14 residues. This CDR3 reads CASSKGQGFAEAFF. In DNA form, the CDR3 reads TGTGCCAGTAGTAAGGGACAGGGATTTGCTGAAGCTTTCTTT.

CDR3 region: CASGLGRAAQETQYF. In DNA form, the CDR3 reads TGTGCTAGTGGTTTGGGCAGGGCCGCCCAAGAGACCCAGTACTTC. This chain connects TRBV12-5 to TRBJ2-5, with D maybe TRBD1 (5 bases). This CDR3 is 15 amino acids long. V lost 1 base to trimming and J lost 1 base, with 10 bases between them. CDR1 and CDR2 (germline): LGHNT, FRNRAP.

This clone was found once. The gene calls are TRBV10-3 and TRBJ1-3; D is perhaps TRBD1 (5 bases). Trimming took off 8 bases at V and 3 bases at J, with 11 bases between the two ends. This CDR3 is built from 13 residues. Per the germline V gene, CDR1 is ENHRY and CDR2 is SYGVKD. The chain's CDR3 is CAIQSGGGNTIYF. CDR3 nucleotides: TGTGCCATCCAATCGGGGGGTGGAAACACCATATATTTT.

This sequence joins TRBV2 and TRBJ1-2; TRBD1 might be the D (6 bases). The length of the CDR3 is 14 residues. In germline, CDR1 is SNHLY, CDR2 FYNNEI. Trimming removed 1 base at V and 4 bases at J, with 10 bases between. CDR3 DNA: TGTGCCAGCAGTGAAGTCAGAGGGGGCTATGGCTACACCTTC. It translates to CASSEVRGGYGYTF.

This rearrangement joins TRBV9 to TRBJ1-3; D ambiguous. V was pared by 7 bases and J by 4 bases, with 12 bases between. The CDR3 totals 13 residues. CDR1 is SGDLS and CDR2 is YYNGEE in the germline V gene. The CDR3 region is CASDSSGGNTIYF. DNA of the CDR3: TGTGCCAGCGACTCTTCGGGGGGAAACACCATATATTTT.

V gene TRBV30 combines with J gene TRBJ2-7; possible D gene TRBD2, 6 bases. The CDR3 length is 13 residues. V was shortened by 0 bases and J by 4 bases, with 10 bases between the two germline ends. The germline V gene has CDR1 GTSNPN and CDR2 SVGIG (reference sequence). CDR3 sequence (DNA): TGTGCCTGGAGTGTAACGGGACTTTACGAGCAGTACTTC. Its translation is CAWSVTGLYEQYF.

CDR3 residues: CASSSLGGGFTDTQYF. CDR3 coding DNA: TGTGCCAGCTCCTCCTTAGGCGGGGGATTCACAGATACGCAGTATTTT. V is TRBV7-6 and J is TRBJ2-3, with TRBD2 matching 7 bases. V trimming: 8 bases; J trimming: 2 bases; junction bases outside the gene matches: 13. Germline loops: CDR1 SGHVS, CDR2 FNYEAQ. This CDR3 spans 16 amino acids.

This clone was observed a few times. J is TRBJ1-3 and V is TRBV29-1; D ambiguous. The germline V gene encodes CDR1 SQVTM and CDR2 ANQGSEA. The V end was cut by 4 bases, the J end by 1 base, with 8 bases between. The CDR3 totals 13 residues. CDR3 in amino acids: CSVGLVSGNTIYF. In nucleotides, the CDR3 is TGCAGCGTTGGACTAGTGTCTGGAAACACCATATATTTT.